What follows are 5 T cell receptor beta chains derived from one specimen sequenced in a study of blood T cell repertoires in COVID-19. The repertoire was sequenced with immunoSEQ multiplex PCR; TCRdb's copy has only in-frame clones and lacks some. The repertoire holds about 230,000 clones, approximately 90% seen once, with 2.7% in the top ten. Sequenced: peripheral blood. These receptors all come from a man aged 25 to 40 with COVID-19, enrolled during active disease.

The table lists this clone with a count of one. The rearrangement links TRBV19 to TRBJ1-2; 8 bases are a match to TRBD1. This CDR3 has 17 amino acids. CDR1 is LNHDA and CDR2 is SQIVND in the germline V gene (reference sequence). V lost 5 bases to trimming and J lost 4 bases; unmatched junction nucleotides: 15. This CDR3 is CASSLWTGPTSFYGYTF. The CDR3 nucleotides are TGTGCCAGTAGTCTTTGGACAGGGCCCACTTCCTTCTATGGCTACACCTTC.

The chain is built from TRBV5-1 and TRBJ1-2; D is possibly TRBD1 (5 bases). V shed 5 bases and J shed 4 bases, with 21 bases lying between them. Per germline, CDR1 SGHRS and CDR2 YFSETQ. The CDR3 covers 16 residues. The CDR3 DNA reads TGCGCCAGCAGTGACTCCTCGGACATCTTGGGCTATGGCTACACCTTC. This encodes CASSDSSDILGYGYTF.

This chain uses TRBV5-5 with TRBJ2-5, with TRBD2 matching 7 bases. The CDR3 consists of 15 residues. Trimming removed 4 bases from V and 5 bases from J; junction bases left unmatched: 11. Germline V gene sequence: CDR1 SGHKS, CDR2 YYEKEE (reference sequence). The CDR3 loop is CASSLVIGGLETQYF. The DNA of the CDR3 is TGTGCCAGCAGCCTCGTTATCGGGGGGTTGGAGACCCAGTACTTC.

The CDR3 spells CASGHRGGPGRYGYTF. In DNA form, the CDR3 reads TGTGCCAGCGGACATCGGGGGGGCCCCGGGCGTTATGGCTACACCTTC. The chain couples TRBV28 to TRBJ1-2; maybe TRBD1 (6 bases). This CDR3 is 16 amino acids long. Per germline, CDR1 MDHEN and CDR2 SYDVKM. V lost 8 bases, J lost 5 bases, and 24 bases lay in between.

The chain is built from TRBV30 and TRBJ2-3; 10 bases line up with TRBD2. The V segment lost 4 bases and the J segment 4 bases; nucleotides outside the gene matches: 11. The CDR3 has 16 residues. Germline CDR1 GTSNPN, CDR2 SVGIG (reference sequence). Here the CDR3 DNA reads TGTGCCTGGACGAGAAAAGGACTAGCGGCGTCAGATACGCAGTATTTT. Its protein product is CAWTRKGLAASDTQYF.